Listed here are 10 T cell receptor beta chains from one sample, sequenced in a study of graft-versus-host responses after intestinal transplantation. Assay used: immunoSEQ multiplex PCR; TCRdb lists only in-frame clones, some missing. The table has roughly 8,600 clones, around 92% seen once; the top ten hold around 1.4%. Sequencing used PBMCs, obtained approximately 30 days after intestinal transplant. These receptors all stem from a human patient who received an intestinal transplant, so some T cells may come from the graft donor.

The V call is TRBV4-1, the J call TRBJ2-1; 12 positions match TRBD2. The germline V gene has CDR1 MGHRA and CDR2 YSYEKL. V was clipped by 1 base and J by 4 bases; unmatched bases: 11. The CDR3 totals 19 residues. CDR3 nucleotide sequence: TGCGCCAGCAGCCAAGGACTAGCGGGGGTACCCTTGCCTTACAATGAGCAGTTCTTC. Protein product: CASSQGLAGVPLPYNEQFF.

The V call is TRBV11-3, the J call TRBJ1-6; D ambiguous. V was clipped by 1 base and J by 13 bases, with 14 bases between them. The CDR3 extends over 14 amino acids. Germline lookup yields CDR1 SGHNT and CDR2 YENEEA. CDR3 sequence reads: CASSLVRTPFPLHF. The CDR3 DNA sequence: TGTGCCAGCAGCTTAGTAAGGACGCCTTTCCCCCTCCACTTT. The variable domain in full, with the rest retrieved from reference TRBV11-3 and TRBJ1-6, is EAGVVQSPRYKIIEKKQPVAFWCNPISGHNTLYWYLQNLGQGPELLIRYENEEAVDDSQLPKDRFSAERLKGVDSTLKIQPAELGDSAVYLCASSLVRTPFPLHFGNGTRLTVT.

The chain recombines TRBV29-1 with TRBJ2-3; tentatively, D is TRBD2 (5 bases). CDR1 SQVTM and CDR2 ANQGSEA come from the germline V gene. The ends were cut back, 4 bases at V and 3 bases at J, with 8 bases in the middle. This CDR3 has 12 amino acids. CDR3 nucleotide sequence: TGCAGCGTTGTTTTAGCGACAGATACGCAGTATTTT. Protein product: CSVVLATDTQYF.

The chain recombines TRBV10-2 with TRBJ2-7; D is possibly TRBD2 (5 bases). The CDR3 runs 16 residues. V lost 2 bases, J lost 0 bases, and 14 bases lay in between. Germline V gene data show CDR1 as WSHSY and CDR2 as SAAADI. The DNA of the CDR3 is TGCGCCAGCAGTGAGACCGGCGGACTGTTCTCCTACGAGCAGTACTTC. Its translation is CASSETGGLFSYEQYF.

The chain employs TRBV10-1 and TRBJ2-3; D not certain. The V gene's germline CDR1 is WNHNN and CDR2 SYGVQD (reference sequence). Deletions cut 5 bases from V and 6 bases from J, with 9 bases between. This CDR3 contains 12 residues. In DNA, the CDR3 is TGCGCCAGCAGTCCCGGATCGGATACGCAGTATTTT. This gives the protein CASSPGSDTQYF.

In its sample, this clone was seen once. DNA of the CDR3: TGTGCCATCACCGTAGACAGGGAGGACACTGAAGCTTTCTTT. Encoded protein: CAITVDREDTEAFF. The gene calls are TRBV10-3 and TRBJ1-1; 7 bases agree with TRBD1. CDR1 ENHRY and CDR2 SYGVKD come from the germline V gene. The CDR3 runs 14 residues. The V and J ends lost 7 bases and 3 bases, in that order; junction bases with no gene match: 8.

CDR3 region: CASSLYSYEQYF. As DNA, the CDR3 is TGTGCCAGCAGTTTATATTCCTACGAGCAGTACTTC. The chain carries TRBV28 and TRBJ2-7; D gene ambiguous. Germline CDR1 reads MDHEN; CDR2 reads SYDVKM. The CDR3 length is 12 residues. Trimming removed 1 base from V and 1 base from J, with 2 bases in between. Complete variable domain (other parts from reference TRBV28 and TRBJ2-7): DVKVTQSSRYLVKRTGEKVFLECVQDMDHENMFWYRQDPGLGLRLIYFSYDVKMKEKGDIPEGYSVSREKKERFSLILESASTNQTSMYLCASSLYSYEQYFGPGTRLTVT.

The V call is TRBV27, the J call TRBJ2-1; 9 positions match TRBD2. The CDR3 loop spans 15 amino acids. The V segment lost 6 bases and the J segment 4 bases; nucleotides outside the gene matches: 7. Per the germline V gene, CDR1 is MNHEY and CDR2 is SMNVEV (reference sequence). As DNA, the CDR3 is TGTGCCAGCAGCCCCGGGACTAGCCCTTACAATGAGCAGTTCTTC. Translating it yields CASSPGTSPYNEQFF.

The V and J genes are TRBV10-3 and TRBJ1-5; D unclear. CDR3 size: 13 residues. The V and J ends lost 6 bases and 7 bases respectively, with 13 bases between them. Germline values: CDR1 ENHRY, CDR2 SYGVKD. The CDR3 protein is CAISENEKQPQHF. The CDR3 DNA sequence: TGTGCCATCAGCGAGAACGAAAAACAGCCCCAGCATTTT.

The chain uses TRBV6-1 and TRBJ1-5; no clear D. The CDR3 loop spans 14 amino acids. Trimming shortened V by 4 bases and J by 4 bases, and 11 bases separated the two germline ends. CDR1 MNHNS and CDR2 SASEGT come from the germline V gene. Here the CDR3 DNA reads TGTGCCAGCAGTGGGAGTAGTACGAATCAGCCCCAGCATTTT. Amino acids: CASSGSSTNQPQHF.